Below are 29 T cell receptor beta chains sequenced from a single sample in a study of beta chain features in type 1 diabetes. Expressed TCRB transcripts were sequenced because the entire RNA isolate underwent reverse transcription. Assay used: immunoSEQ multiplex PCR; TCRdb lists only in-frame clones, some missing. The data contain under 950,000 clones, roughly 15% of them singletons. Sequenced: naive CD4+ T cells from blood. The receptors here all came from a woman aged 18-35 years in good health.

There are a few counts of this clone. The J gene is TRBJ2-1, the V gene TRBV5-1; D might be TRBD1 (6 bases). This CDR3 has 16 residues. V was shortened by 1 base and J by 5 bases, with 16 bases between the two germline ends. Looked up from germline, CDR1 is SGHRS and CDR2 is YFSETQ. The CDR3 region is CASSLLGRQGNNEQFF. Here the CDR3 DNA reads TGCGCCAGCAGCTTGTTAGGTCGGCAGGGGAACAATGAGCAGTTCTTC.

The chain is built from TRBV15 and TRBJ2-1; maybe TRBD2 (6 bases). Germline V gives CDR1 LNHNV, CDR2 YYDKDF (reference sequence). Trimming pared 1 base from V and 7 bases from J, leaving 8 bases between. This CDR3 region has 13 residues. The CDR3 reads CATSRGGGNEQFF. CDR3 sequence (DNA): TGTGCCACCAGCAGAGGCGGAGGGAATGAGCAGTTCTTC.

CDR3 DNA: TGTGCCAGTAGTCGAAAGACTGGGGAACAGAATCAGCCCCAGCATTTT. It encodes CASSRKTGEQNQPQHF. This sequence joins TRBV19 and TRBJ1-5; D not resolved. This CDR3 has 16 amino acids. Trimming left V 5 bases short and J 4 bases short, with 18 bases between. CDR1 is LNHDA, CDR2 SQIVND, per germline (reference sequence).

The J gene is TRBJ1-4, the V gene TRBV7-6; a possible D gene is TRBD1 (6 bases). Germline CDR1 is SGHVS and CDR2 is FNYEAQ. V lost 5 bases and J lost 4, with 20 bases in between. The CDR3 extends over 17 amino acids. CDR3 in DNA: TGTGCCAGCAGCGCAGTCCCACCGGGGGCGCATAATGAAAAACTGTTTTTT. Translation: CASSAVPPGAHNEKLFF.

This clone was counted only a few times. The gene calls are TRBV7-9 and TRBJ2-6, with D possibly being TRBD1 or TRBD2 (5 bases each). Trimming pared 3 bases from V and 11 bases from J, leaving 14 bases between. The CDR3 totals 14 residues. The germline V gene has CDR1 SEHNR and CDR2 FQNEAQ (reference sequence). The CDR3, as DNA: TGTGCCAGCAGCTTCGCGGCAGGGAGCGACGTCCTGACTTTC. Its protein product is CASSFAAGSDVLTF.

The chain has TRBV7-6 and TRBJ2-7; 7 positions match TRBD1. There are 18 residues in the CDR3. Germline CDR1 and CDR2: SGHVS and FNYEAQ. V lost 3 bases, J lost 0 bases, and 14 bases stayed unmatched. CDR3 amino acids: CASSLYPLPTGNSYEQYF. The CDR3 DNA follows: TGTGCCAGCAGCTTGTACCCTCTCCCGACAGGGAACTCCTACGAGCAGTACTTC.

This clone has just a few counts. V usage is TRBV9 and J usage is TRBJ2-1, with 13 bases identical to TRBD2. CDR1 and CDR2 from the germline V gene are SGDLS and YYNGEE. The CDR3 is 20 residues long. V was clipped by 2 bases and J by 0 bases; unmatched bases: 11. The CDR3 DNA is TGTGCCAGCAGCGTCGGACAGGGGACTAGCGGGGCGAGCTCCTACAATGAGCAGTTCTTC. It codes for CASSVGQGTSGASSYNEQFF.

This clone was seen a handful of times. The chain employs TRBV18 and TRBJ1-5; 7 bases map to TRBD1. Germline loops: CDR1 KGHSH, CDR2 LQKENI. This CDR3 region has 13 residues. V lost 4 bases, J lost 7 bases, and 4 bases stayed unmatched. CDR3 nucleotide sequence: TGTGCCAGCTCACTAGACAGGGTACAGCCCCAGCATTTT. Translation gives CASSLDRVQPQHF.

The chain has TRBV6-5 and TRBJ1-1; TRBD1 is a possible D gene (5 bases). The CDR3 is made up of 13 amino acids. CDR1 is MNHEY, CDR2 SVGAGI, per germline. Trimming stripped 7 bases from V and 0 bases from J, with 9 bases between. This CDR3 reads CASTRQLNTEAFF. The CDR3 coding sequence is TGTGCCAGCACTCGACAGTTGAACACTGAAGCTTTCTTT.

The chain carries TRBV5-4 and TRBJ2-5; D may correspond to TRBD1 or TRBD2 (6 bases each). The CDR3 length is 14 residues. V dropped 4 bases and J dropped 3 bases, with 13 bases sitting between them. Germline values: CDR1 SGHNT, CDR2 YYREEE (reference sequence). CDR3 DNA sequence: TGTGCCAGCAGCCAGGGGCGGGAAAAAGAGACCCAGTACTTC. Its translation is CASSQGREKETQYF. The full variable domain, with the rest looked up from reference TRBV5-4 and TRBJ2-5, is ETGVTQSPTHLIKTRGQQVTLRCSSQSGHNTVSWYQQALGQGPQFIFQYYREEENGRGNFPPRFSGLQFPNYSSELNVNALELDDSALYLCASSQGREKETQYFGPGTRLLVL.

V gene TRBV9 combines with J gene TRBJ2-5; 8 nucleotides agree with TRBD2. Germline V gene sequence: CDR1 SGDLS, CDR2 YYNGEE. The CDR3 is 16 residues long. Trimming at V came to 0 bases and at J to 6 bases, leaving 10 bases not matched to a gene. The DNA for the CDR3 is TGTGCCAGCAGCGTAGGAACGGGAGGGGCCGGGAAGACCCAGTACTTC. It codes for CASSVGTGGAGKTQYF.

The chain links TRBV5-6 to TRBJ1-2, with a possible D match to TRBD1 (6 bases). V lost 6 bases, J lost 7 bases, and 16 bases lay in between. Germline V gene lookup returns CDR1 SGHDT and CDR2 YYEEEE. The CDR3 contains 13 residues. The CDR3 DNA reads TGTGCCAGCATCCAGGGGCAGGCGGGTGGCTACACCTTC. It translates to CASIQGQAGGYTF.

This chain connects TRBV7-9 to TRBJ1-2; TRBD1 agrees at 9 bases. CDR1 is SEHNR, CDR2 FQNEAQ, per germline (reference sequence). Germline trimming cut 5 bases from V and 8 bases from J; bases unmatched to any gene: 9. CDR3 length: 14 residues. The CDR3 bases are TGTGCCAGCAGCGTAACAGGGGGCGCGGAAGGCTACACCTTC. The encoded protein is CASSVTGGAEGYTF. Combining the CDR3 with reference TRBV7-9 and TRBJ1-2 gives the whole variable domain DTGVSQNPRHKITKRGQNVTFRCDPISEHNRLYWYRQTLGQGPEFLTYFQNEAQLEKSRLLSDRFSAERPKGSFSTLEIQRTEQGDSAMYLCASSVTGGAEGYTFGSGTRLTVV.

This clone was observed a handful of times. The rearrangement links TRBV11-2 to TRBJ2-3; perhaps TRBD2 as D (6 bases). In germline, CDR1 is SGHAT, CDR2 FQNNGV. The V end was cut by 5 bases, the J end by 5 bases, with 23 bases between. CDR3 size: 17 residues. The chain's CDR3 is CASSQQASGGSRDTQYF. The CDR3 DNA sequence: TGTGCCAGCAGCCAACAGGCCTCCGGGGGTAGTAGAGATACGCAGTATTTT.

The chain joins TRBV19 to TRBJ2-3; tentative D call: TRBD2 (5 bases). V was shortened by 1 base and J by 1 base, with 15 bases between the two germline ends. Germline V CDR1 and CDR2: LNHDA, SQIVND (reference sequence). This CDR3 spans 17 amino acids. CDR3 DNA: TGTGCCAGTAGTATAGGGGCGGGCCTCCGAGGCACAGATACGCAGTATTTT. It yields the protein CASSIGAGLRGTDTQYF.

The chain couples TRBV19 to TRBJ2-2; TRBD2 aligns across 9 bases. CDR1 is LNHDA and CDR2 is SQIVND in the germline V gene (reference sequence). With V trimmed by 4 bases and J by 7 bases, 10 bases remained unmatched. CDR3 length: 16 residues. DNA for the CDR3: TGTGCCAGTAGTACTGAGCTAGCGGGATGGGACGGGGAGCTGTTTTTT. This encodes CASSTELAGWDGELFF.

The chain links TRBV7-8 to TRBJ2-3; tentative D call: TRBD2 (6 bases). The germline V gene encodes CDR1 SGHVS and CDR2 FQNEAQ. Trimming cost V 4 bases and J 6 bases, with 14 bases left between them. The CDR3 spans 14 residues. CDR3 protein: CASSSLRGRDTQYF. As DNA, the CDR3 is TGTGCCAGCAGCTCCTTGAGAGGGAGGGATACGCAGTATTTT. The variable domain in full, completed from reference TRBV7-8 and TRBJ2-3, reads GAGVSQSPRYKVAKRGQDVALRCDPISGHVSLFWYQQALGQGPEFLTYFQNEAQLDKSGLPSDRFFAERPEGSVSTLKIQRTQQEDSAVYLCASSSLRGRDTQYFGPGTRLTVL.

This clone turned up a few times. Distinct nucleotide sequences in the sample also encode this CDR3. The chain links TRBV7-9 to TRBJ2-7; 7 bases are a match to TRBD1. Germline CDR1 reads SEHNR; CDR2 reads FQNEAQ (reference sequence). The CDR3 runs to 14 residues. Unmatched junction bases numbered 6, after V lost 5 bases and J lost 2 bases. The CDR3 loop is CASSLVGTAYEQYF. For the CDR3, the DNA is TGTGCCAGCAGCCTCGTGGGGACAGCCTACGAGCAGTACTTC.

This chain uses TRBV5-4 with TRBJ2-1; D gene ambiguous. V lost 1 base to trimming and J lost 1 base, with 6 bases between them. This CDR3 is 14 amino acids long. Germline CDR1 SGHNT, CDR2 YYREEE (reference sequence). The CDR3 DNA sequence: TGTGCCAGCAGCTTGCCTGGATCCTACAATGAGCAGTTCTTC. This sequence encodes CASSLPGSYNEQFF. Filled out from reference TRBV5-4 and TRBJ2-1, the complete variable domain reads ETGVTQSPTHLIKTRGQQVTLRCSSQSGHNTVSWYQQALGQGPQFIFQYYREEENGRGNFPPRFSGLQFPNYSSELNVNALELDDSALYLCASSLPGSYNEQFFGPGTRLTVL.

The table lists this clone with a few counts. This rearrangement joins TRBV2 to TRBJ2-2; 9 nucleotides align to TRBD2. The CDR3 has 15 residues. The V and J ends lost 7 bases and 4 bases, in that order; junction bases with no gene match: 7. The germline V gene encodes CDR1 SNHLY and CDR2 FYNNEI. The CDR3 region is CASTRLAESTGELFF. CDR3 nucleotide sequence: TGTGCCAGCACAAGACTAGCGGAGAGCACCGGGGAGCTGTTTTTT.

The J gene is TRBJ2-4, the V gene TRBV10-2; 11 positions agree with TRBD2. This CDR3 has 17 amino acids. Germline lookup yields CDR1 WSHSY and CDR2 SAAADI. Losses at the gene ends were 6 bases for V and 1 base for J; bases not matched to a gene: 8. This CDR3 reads CASRNGGLAAAKNIQYF. CDR3 DNA sequence: TGCGCCAGCAGGAACGGGGGACTAGCGGCGGCCAAAAACATTCAGTACTTC.

This clone appeared a few times. V usage is TRBV5-6 and J usage is TRBJ2-5; tentative D call: TRBD1 (6 bases). Trimming shortened V by 1 base and J by 5 bases, and 12 bases separated the two germline ends. Germline CDR1 is SGHDT and CDR2 is YYEEEE. CDR3 length: 14 amino acids. The CDR3 DNA reads TGTGCCAGCAGCTTGTCAGGGGTTCGGGAGACCCAGTACTTC. It codes for CASSLSGVRETQYF.

Only a few counts were recorded for this clone. The rearrangement links TRBV15 to TRBJ2-7; D may be TRBD1 or TRBD2 (7 bases each). There are 16 residues in the CDR3. Looked up from germline, CDR1 is LNHNV and CDR2 is YYDKDF (reference sequence). Trimming took 5 bases from V and 5 from J, leaving 22 bases between them. In DNA form, the CDR3 reads TGTGCCACCAGCCCGGGGGAGGGGGCTCAGGTACACGAGCAGTACTTC. Amino acids: CATSPGEGAQVHEQYF.

This clone was seen only a few times. This chain links TRBV7-9 with TRBJ2-5; 14 bases agree with TRBD2. Germline assignment: CDR1 SEHNR and CDR2 FQNEAQ (reference sequence). Unmatched junction bases numbered 7, after V lost 5 bases and J lost 2 bases. This CDR3 comprises 17 residues. CDR3 protein: CASSQGLAGVLQETQYF. The CDR3 DNA reads TGTGCCAGCAGCCAGGGACTAGCGGGAGTCCTACAAGAGACCCAGTACTTC.

A note on this clone: Additional DNA sequences in this sample encode the identical CDR3. The genes are TRBV18 and TRBJ2-5; D remains unclear. Germline V gene sequence: CDR1 KGHSH, CDR2 LQKENI. V was pared by 2 bases and J by 4 bases, with 5 bases between. This CDR3 has 12 amino acids. The CDR3 loop reads CASSPGLETQYF. The CDR3 DNA follows: TGTGCCAGCTCACCAGGTCTAGAGACCCAGTACTTC.

For the CDR3, the DNA is TGTGCCAGCTCACCACGCGAGGCAGGGGCGGCAGAGACCCAGTACTTC. Translated, it gives CASSPREAGAAETQYF. The chain joins TRBV18 to TRBJ2-5; D perhaps matches TRBD1 (6 bases). The CDR3 runs 16 residues. V was cut by 1 base and J by 4 bases, with 16 bases left in between. Germline V gives CDR1 KGHSH, CDR2 LQKENI.

The chain combines TRBV29-1 with TRBJ1-1; D remains unclear. The CDR3 runs to 12 residues. The germline V gene has CDR1 SQVTM and CDR2 ANQGSEA. V was cut by 7 bases and J by 1 base, with 10 bases left in between. The CDR3 sequence is CSDVGWNTEAFF. CDR3 DNA sequence: TGCAGCGATGTGGGTTGGAACACTGAAGCTTTCTTT.

The V gene is TRBV5-1, the J gene TRBJ1-1, with 7 bases fitting TRBD1. Per germline, CDR1 SGHRS and CDR2 YFSETQ. With 3 bases clipped from V and 1 base from J, the junction kept 6 bases outside the gene matches. The CDR3 is made up of 15 amino acids. CDR3 in DNA: TGCGCCAGCAGCTCCGACAGGGCAAGGAACACTGAAGCTTTCTTT. As protein: CASSSDRARNTEAFF. The full variable domain, rest sourced from reference TRBV5-1 and TRBJ1-1, is KAGVTQTPRYLIKTRGQQVTLSCSPISGHRSVSWYQQTPGQGLQFLFEYFSETQRNKGNFPGRFSGRQFSNSRSEMNVSTLELGDSALYLCASSSDRARNTEAFFGQGTRLTVV.

The J gene is TRBJ2-5, the V gene TRBV27, with 9 bases aligning to TRBD1. This CDR3 has 15 residues. The V gene end was trimmed by 5 bases and the J gene end by 6 bases; junction bases not matched to a gene: 10. In germline, CDR1 is MNHEY, CDR2 SMNVEV (reference sequence). CDR3 protein: CASSPGDRDAKTQYF. The DNA for the CDR3 is TGTGCCAGCAGTCCTGGGGACAGGGATGCAAAGACCCAGTACTTC.